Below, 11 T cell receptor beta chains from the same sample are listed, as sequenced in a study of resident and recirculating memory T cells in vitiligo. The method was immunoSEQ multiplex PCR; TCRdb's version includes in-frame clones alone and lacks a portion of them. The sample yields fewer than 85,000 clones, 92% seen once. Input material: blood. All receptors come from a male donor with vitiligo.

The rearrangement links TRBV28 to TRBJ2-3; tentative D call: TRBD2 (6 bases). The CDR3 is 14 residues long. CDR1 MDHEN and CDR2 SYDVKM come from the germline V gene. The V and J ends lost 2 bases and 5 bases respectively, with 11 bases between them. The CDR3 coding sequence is TGTGCCAGCAGTTTACTCGGACTAAAAGATACGCAGTATTTT. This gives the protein CASSLLGLKDTQYF. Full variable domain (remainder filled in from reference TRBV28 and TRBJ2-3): DVKVTQSSRYLVKRTGEKVFLECVQDMDHENMFWYRQDPGLGLRLIYFSYDVKMKEKGDIPEGYSVSREKKERFSLILESASTNQTSMYLCASSLLGLKDTQYFGPGTRLTVL.

CDR3 DNA sequence: TGTGCCAGCAGTCCTCCGAGATGGGAGACCCAGTACTTC. Translation: CASSPPRWETQYF. The chain has TRBV28 and TRBJ2-5; the D is unclear. The CDR3 is 13 residues long. CDR1 is MDHEN, CDR2 SYDVKM, per germline. Trimming left V 5 bases short and J 5 bases short, with 12 bases between.

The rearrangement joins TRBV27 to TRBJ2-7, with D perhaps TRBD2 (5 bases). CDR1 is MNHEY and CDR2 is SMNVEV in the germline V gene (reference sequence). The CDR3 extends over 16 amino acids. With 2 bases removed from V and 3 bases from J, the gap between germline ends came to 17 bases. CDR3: CASSLAGVRPGYEQYF. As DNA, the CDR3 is TGTGCCAGCAGTTTAGCCGGGGTGCGGCCTGGCTACGAGCAGTACTTC.

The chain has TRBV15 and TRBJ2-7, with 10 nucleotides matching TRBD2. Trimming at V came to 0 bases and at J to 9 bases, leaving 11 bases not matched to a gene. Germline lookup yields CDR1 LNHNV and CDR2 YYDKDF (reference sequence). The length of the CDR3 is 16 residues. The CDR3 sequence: CATSRDLASGRSGQYF. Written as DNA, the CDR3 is TGTGCCACCAGCAGAGATTTGGCTAGCGGGAGATCTGGGCAGTACTTC.

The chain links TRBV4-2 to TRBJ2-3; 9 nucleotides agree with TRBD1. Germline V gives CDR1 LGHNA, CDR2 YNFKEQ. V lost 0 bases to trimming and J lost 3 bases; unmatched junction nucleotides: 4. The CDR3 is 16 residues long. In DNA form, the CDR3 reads TGTGCCAGCAGCCAAGATTCGGGGACAGGGACAGATACGCAGTATTTT. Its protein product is CASSQDSGTGTDTQYF.

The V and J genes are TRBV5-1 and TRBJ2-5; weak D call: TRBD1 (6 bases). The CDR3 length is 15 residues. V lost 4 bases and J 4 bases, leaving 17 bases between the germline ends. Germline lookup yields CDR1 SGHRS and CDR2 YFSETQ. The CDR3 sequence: CASSPQGRRGETQYF. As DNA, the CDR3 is TGCGCCAGCAGCCCCCAGGGGCGGCGTGGAGAGACCCAGTACTTC.

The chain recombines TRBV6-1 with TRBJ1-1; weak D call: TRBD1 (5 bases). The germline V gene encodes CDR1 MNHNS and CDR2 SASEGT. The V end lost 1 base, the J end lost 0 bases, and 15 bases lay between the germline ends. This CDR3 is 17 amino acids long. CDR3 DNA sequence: TGTGCCAGCAGTGAAGTTCTCCCTCGGGGGTTGAACACTGAAGCTTTCTTT. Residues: CASSEVLPRGLNTEAFF.

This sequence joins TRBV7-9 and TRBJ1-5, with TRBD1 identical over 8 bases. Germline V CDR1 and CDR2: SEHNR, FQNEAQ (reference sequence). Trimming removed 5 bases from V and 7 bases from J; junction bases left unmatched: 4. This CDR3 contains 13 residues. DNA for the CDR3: TGTGCCAGCAGCCCGACAGGGGACCAGCCCCAGCATTTT. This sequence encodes CASSPTGDQPQHF.

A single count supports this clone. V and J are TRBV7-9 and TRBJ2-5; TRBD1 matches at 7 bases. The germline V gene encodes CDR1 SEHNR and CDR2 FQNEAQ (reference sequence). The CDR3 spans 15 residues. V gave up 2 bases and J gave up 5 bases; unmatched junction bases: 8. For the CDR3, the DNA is TGTGCCAGCAGCTTAAGAGACAGGGTACAGGAGACCCAGTACTTC. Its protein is CASSLRDRVQETQYF.

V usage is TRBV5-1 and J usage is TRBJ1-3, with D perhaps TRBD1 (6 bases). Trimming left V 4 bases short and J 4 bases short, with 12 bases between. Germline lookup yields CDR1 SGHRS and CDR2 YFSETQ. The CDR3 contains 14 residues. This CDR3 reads CASSPGGGGNTIYF. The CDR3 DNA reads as TGCGCCAGCAGCCCTGGGGGGGGCGGAAACACCATATATTTT.

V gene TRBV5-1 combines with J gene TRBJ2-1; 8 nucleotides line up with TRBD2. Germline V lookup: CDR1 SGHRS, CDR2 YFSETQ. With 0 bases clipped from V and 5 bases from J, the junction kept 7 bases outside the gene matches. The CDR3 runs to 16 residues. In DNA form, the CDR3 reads TGCGCCAGCAGCTTGGACGGGACTAGTACTCACAATGAGCAGTTCTTC. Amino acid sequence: CASSLDGTSTHNEQFF.